The T cell receptor beta chain described here comes from a study of T cell responses to AZD1222 COVID-19 vaccine. Study-level background: The analysis combined second doses at about 4 or about 12 weeks. Study results and caveats: Epitopes outside B.1.351 and B.1.1.7 mutated regions reportedly drew nearly half of spike TCRs. Seropositivity was recorded at baseline in only a handful of AZD1222 recipients.

Comments on this clone: The target antigen is unknown.

Clones were read by immunoSEQ multiplex PCR, and TCRdb kept only the in-frame ones, dropping some. The sample includes about 88,000 clones, 92% of them seen just once. The length of the CDR3 is 16 residues. The V gene's germline CDR1 is MNHNY and CDR2 SVGAGI (reference sequence). J gave up 6 bases and V 5 bases, and 10 bases lay outside the gene matches. The chain recombines TRBV6-6 with TRBJ2-7, with 13 bases matching TRBD2. This clonotype was obtained from an adult in good health. The sample in question was peripheral blood, obtained on day 0 of AZD1222 vaccination. Written as DNA, the CDR3 is TGTGCCAGCAGTAGTCCAGGACTAGCGGGAGATCCCGAGCAGTACTTC. This translates into CASSSPGLAGDPEQYF.